The T cell receptor beta chain described here comes from a study of type 1 regulatory T cells. The study, taken as a whole, reports: Compared with non-Tr1 cells, Tr1 cells showed a narrower TCR repertoire.

TCRdb reprocessed the reads with MiXCR, giving one entry per CDR3 protein. The sample lists 68,000 or so distinct CDR3 sequences, 45% to 50% occurring once. Regarding this clonotype: Its cognate antigen is unknown.

The junction had 15 bases not matched to a gene; V was cut back by 3 bases and J by 13 bases. The CDR3 is made up of 16 amino acids. Germline CDR1 is SNHLY and CDR2 is FYNNEI. The material sequenced was cultured non-Tr1 T cells, either the whole culture or a sorted T cell fraction (not recorded which). The chain recombines TRBV2 with TRBJ1-6; 7 bases are a match to TRBD1. This clonotype was obtained from a human donor in good health. The DNA for the CDR3 is TGTGCCAGCAGTGAGAACTCGGACAGGTCGGTTTCCCCCCTCCACTTT. Translated, it gives CASSENSDRSVSPLHF. Full variable domain (rest looked up from reference TRBV2 and TRBJ1-6): EPEVTQTPSHQVTQMGQEVILRCVPISNHLYFYWYRQILGQKVEFLVSFYNNEISEKSEIFDDQFSVERPDGSNFTLKIRSTKLEDSAMYFCASSENSDRSVSPLHFGNGTRLTVT.